A selection of T cell receptor beta chains follows, all from one sample in a study of OX40 agonist ivuxolimab in advanced cancers. Here immunoSEQ multiplex PCR was the method, and the copy in TCRdb shows in-frame clones only, minus some. Among under 70,000 clones listed, 80% to 90% were seen once. This material consisted of CD4+ or CD8+ T cells sorted from blood, taken in a trial of the OX40 agonist ivuxolimab. These receptors originate from an adult with an advanced solid tumor such as melanoma, head and neck, liver or kidney cancer. Both conserved end residues are part of each CDR3. D genes are given only for firm matches. Clone size, where shown, is once, few, many, or a class for clones that have expanded.

cdr3_aa: CASSQDVGTDTQYF
cdr3_nt: TGCGCCAGCAGCCAAGATGTTGGCACAGATACGCAGTATTTT
clone_size: once
v_call: TRBV4-1
d_call: NA
j_call: TRBJ2-3

cdr3_aa: CASSWREGDTEAFF
cdr3_nt: TGTGCCAGCAGTTGGAGGGAGGGTGACACTGAAGCTTTCTTT
clone_size: few
v_call: TRBV6-5
d_call: NA
j_call: TRBJ1-1

cdr3_aa: CASSSNYEQYF
cdr3_nt: TGTGCCAGCAGCTCAAACTACGAGCAGTACTTC
clone_size: NA
v_call: TRBV5-4
d_call: NA
j_call: TRBJ2-7

cdr3_aa: CASSQGNYNSPLHF
cdr3_nt: TGCGCCAGCAGCCAAGGGAACTATAATTCACCCCTCCACTTT
clone_size: few
v_call: TRBV4-1
d_call: NA
j_call: TRBJ1-6

cdr3_aa: CASKLANTGELFF
cdr3_nt: TGTGCCAGCAAACTGGCGAACACCGGGGAGCTGTTTTTT
clone_size: NA
v_call: TRBV6-1
d_call: NA
j_call: TRBJ2-2

cdr3_aa: CAISDGESTDTQYF
cdr3_nt: TGTGCCATCAGTGATGGGGAGAGCACAGATACGCAGTATTTT
clone_size: NA
v_call: TRBV10-3
d_call: NA
j_call: TRBJ2-3

cdr3_aa: CASSLTGSSTDTQYF
cdr3_nt: TGTGCCAGCAGCTTGACAGGGTCGAGCACAGATACGCAGTATTTT
clone_size: NA
v_call: TRBV13
d_call: TRBD1
j_call: TRBJ2-3

cdr3_aa: CASSSSLGQSYEQYF
cdr3_nt: TGTGCCAGCAGCTCCAGTCTCGGACAGTCCTACGAGCAGTACTTC
clone_size: NA
v_call: TRBV11-2
d_call: NA
j_call: TRBJ2-7

cdr3_aa: CASSSGLSIWNTEAFF
cdr3_nt: TGTGCCAGCAGTTCCGGATTATCGATTTGGAACACTGAAGCTTTCTTT
clone_size: NA
v_call: TRBV27
d_call: NA
j_call: TRBJ1-1

cdr3_aa: CASSLSGMATAGYTF
cdr3_nt: TGTGCCAGCAGTTTATCGGGGATGGCTACCGCGGGCTACACCTTC
clone_size: NA
v_call: TRBV27
d_call: NA
j_call: TRBJ1-2

cdr3_aa: CASSESRETNTEAFF
cdr3_nt: TGTGCCAGCAGTGAATCCAGGGAAACGAACACTGAAGCTTTCTTT
clone_size: NA
v_call: TRBV2
d_call: NA
j_call: TRBJ1-1

cdr3_aa: CASSEFSYRADEQYF
cdr3_nt: TGTGCCAGCAGTGAATTCTCGTACAGGGCGGACGAGCAGTACTTC
clone_size: NA
v_call: TRBV6-1
d_call: NA
j_call: TRBJ2-7

cdr3_aa: CASSLSSYEQYF
cdr3_nt: TGTGCCAGCAGCTTGTCCAGCTACGAGCAGTACTTC
clone_size: NA
v_call: TRBV5-6
d_call: NA
j_call: TRBJ2-7

cdr3_aa: CASRGNQEDTYEQYF
cdr3_nt: TGTGCCAGCAGAGGGAACCAAGAAGATACATACGAGCAGTACTTC
clone_size: few
v_call: TRBV6-1
d_call: NA
j_call: TRBJ2-7

cdr3_aa: CASSMGTSGSDTQYF
cdr3_nt: TGTGCCAGCAGTATGGGGACTAGCGGATCAGATACGCAGTATTTT
clone_size: NA
v_call: TRBV25-1
d_call: TRBD2
j_call: TRBJ2-3

cdr3_aa: CSVRAGDNEQFF
cdr3_nt: TGCAGCGTTCGGGCCGGGGACAATGAGCAGTTCTTC
clone_size: NA
v_call: TRBV29-1
d_call: NA
j_call: TRBJ2-1

cdr3_aa: CASSLDPGGGPSYEQYF
cdr3_nt: TGTGCCAGCAGCTTAGATCCTGGGGGAGGCCCCTCCTACGAGCAGTACTTC
clone_size: NA
v_call: TRBV7-8
d_call: NA
j_call: TRBJ2-7